Each of the 25 T cell receptor beta chains below was sequenced from the same sample in a study of regulatory and conventional T cells in RAG deficiency. Data came from immunoSEQ multiplex PCR; TCRdb stores just in-frame clones and leaves some out. This sample carries some 7,300 clones, roughly four fifths of them seen once, and the ten largest clones take 9.5% to 15%. These same data were also listed under a study on regulatory T cells. Per that paper: Amplification used 52 TRBV primers and 13 TRBJ primers.

Input material: CD8+ T cells sorted from blood. These receptors were taken from a human donor in good health.

Worth noting for this clone: A read error may account for a junction end that differs from germline. The V call is TRBV13, the J call TRBJ1-2; the match to TRBD1 covers 7 bases. Germline assignment: CDR1 PRHDT and CDR2 FYEKMQ (reference sequence). There are 15 residues in the CDR3. The CDR3 here is CASSSGGTGTVHFPF. DNA of the CDR3: TGTGCCAGCAGCTCAGGGGGGACCGGGACAGTTCATTTCCCCTTC.

The V and J genes are TRBV27 and TRBJ2-7; a possible D gene is TRBD1 (6 bases). The CDR3 spans 14 residues. V was clipped by 2 bases and J by 2 bases, with 10 bases between them. CDR1 and CDR2 (germline): MNHEY, SMNVEV (reference sequence). CDR3 nucleotides: TGTGCCAGCAGTTTACCAGACAGGACCTACGAGCAGTACTTC. This codes for CASSLPDRTYEQYF.

The rearrangement uses TRBV10-3 and TRBJ2-2; D possibly uses TRBD1 or TRBD2 (5 bases each). The CDR3 runs 16 residues. Trimming pared 0 bases from V and 5 bases from J, leaving 13 bases between. Germline CDR1 ENHRY, CDR2 SYGVKD. The CDR3 coding sequence is TGTGCCATCAGTGAGTCCGGGACGGATGGGACCGGGGAGCTGTTTTTT. Translating gives CAISESGTDGTGELFF.

V gene TRBV7-6 combines with J gene TRBJ1-2, with no clear D. Germline V gives CDR1 SGHVS, CDR2 FNYEAQ. Deletions cut 5 bases from V and 1 base from J, with 8 bases between. The CDR3 spans 13 residues. The CDR3 DNA sequence: TGTGCCAGCAGCCCCGGATTTAACTATGGCTACACCTTC. Translated: CASSPGFNYGYTF.

The count of this clone is one. V and J are TRBV6-4 and TRBJ2-3, with D possibly matching TRBD2 (6 bases). Looked up from germline, CDR1 is MRHNA and CDR2 is SNTAGT. V was shortened by 2 bases and J by 0 bases, with 6 bases between the two germline ends. CDR3 size: 14 residues. Here the CDR3 DNA reads TGTGCCAGCAGTGACGGGACTAGCACAGATACGCAGTATTTT. The encoded protein is CASSDGTSTDTQYF.

The chain employs TRBV2 and TRBJ2-3, with D uncertain. The CDR3 is 15 residues long. Germline CDR1 is SNHLY and CDR2 is FYNNEI. V gave up 2 bases and J gave up 2 bases, with 11 bases separating them. CDR3 amino acids: CASSETFSYTDTQYF. The DNA of the CDR3 is TGTGCCAGCAGTGAAACCTTCTCGTACACAGATACGCAGTATTTT.

The V and J genes are TRBV5-6 and TRBJ1-2, with D possibly being TRBD1 (5 bases). V shed 4 bases and J shed 4 bases, with 17 bases lying between them. Germline V gene data show CDR1 as SGHDT and CDR2 as YYEEEE. The CDR3 contains 15 residues. CDR3 protein: CASSPAPGVGYGYTF. In DNA, the CDR3 is TGTGCCAGCAGCCCTGCTCCGGGGGTGGGCTATGGCTACACCTTC.

The V and J genes are TRBV13 and TRBJ2-3; D ambiguous. The V and J ends lost 4 bases and 5 bases respectively, with 13 bases between them. Germline V CDR1 and CDR2: PRHDT, FYEKMQ (reference sequence). The CDR3 has 14 amino acids. CDR3 sequence (DNA): TGTGCCAGCAGCTGGGAAATGAATCGAGATACGCAGTATTTT. Amino acid sequence: CASSWEMNRDTQYF.

CDR3 bases: TGTGCCAGCAGTCCGGGACTAGCGGGGGGGCATGCGTACAATGAGCAGTTCTTC. Encoded protein: CASSPGLAGGHAYNEQFF. The V call is TRBV27, the J call TRBJ2-1; TRBD2 agrees at 16 bases. V was clipped by 5 bases and J by 4 bases; unmatched bases: 8. This CDR3 region has 18 residues. Germline lookup yields CDR1 MNHEY and CDR2 SMNVEV (reference sequence).

The rearrangement uses TRBV6-6 and TRBJ1-5; perhaps TRBD1 as D (5 bases). This CDR3 is 15 amino acids long. Germline V gene sequence: CDR1 MNHNY, CDR2 SVGAGI (reference sequence). V was clipped by 2 bases and J by 0 bases, with 8 bases between them. The CDR3 sequence is CASSYEGASNQPQHF. CDR3 sequence (DNA): TGTGCCAGCAGTTACGAAGGGGCTAGCAATCAGCCCCAGCATTTT.

The CDR3 coding sequence is TGTGCCACTCCAAAGGGCGGAGGGGGAGAGACCCAGTACTTC. Encoded protein: CATPKGGGGETQYF. The chain is built from TRBV2 and TRBJ2-5; D tentatively fits TRBD1 or TRBD2 (6 bases each). CDR3 length: 14 residues. Deletions cut 10 bases from V and 4 bases from J, with 19 bases between. Germline-derived CDR1 and CDR2 are SNHLY and FYNNEI.

This clone was recorded only once. The genes are TRBV4-1 and TRBJ2-3; 10 bases map to TRBD2. CDR1 and CDR2 from the germline V gene are MGHRA and YSYEKL. The CDR3 runs 15 residues. V was pared by 2 bases and J by 6 bases, with 5 bases of the junction left unmatched. CDR3 loop: CASSQTGTSADTQYF. The CDR3 DNA reads TGCGCCAGCAGCCAAACCGGGACTAGCGCCGATACGCAGTATTTT.

This clone is classed as large. The rearrangement uses TRBV6-6 and TRBJ2-2; the D call may be TRBD1 or TRBD2 (5 bases each). The CDR3 length is 15 residues. The ends were cut back, 5 bases at V and 3 bases at J, with 13 bases in the middle. Germline V gene sequence: CDR1 MNHNY, CDR2 SVGAGI (reference sequence). The CDR3 bases are TGTGCCAGCAGTCCCCCGGGACGTGACACCGGGGAGCTGTTTTTT. The encoded protein is CASSPPGRDTGELFF.

This chain links TRBV2 with TRBJ2-7; D is uncertain. V lost 4 bases and J 5 bases, leaving 9 bases between the germline ends. The CDR3 totals 12 residues. Germline V CDR1 and CDR2: SNHLY, FYNNEI. CDR3 nucleotide sequence: TGTGCCAGCAGTGTGGAAGAGAACGAGCAGTACTTC. Translating it yields CASSVEENEQYF. Variable domain in full (rest from reference TRBV2 and TRBJ2-7): EPEVTQTPSHQVTQMGQEVILRCVPISNHLYFYWYRQILGQKVEFLVSFYNNEISEKSEIFDDQFSVERPDGSNFTLKIRSTKLEDSAMYFCASSVEENEQYFGPGTRLTVT.

The chain links TRBV19 to TRBJ2-1; D could derive from TRBD1 or TRBD2 (7 bases each). CDR3 length equals 14 residues. Germline V gene sequence: CDR1 LNHDA, CDR2 SQIVND (reference sequence). The germline V and J ends were trimmed by 1 base and 8 bases, with 12 bases remaining between them. The CDR3 coding sequence is TGTGCCAGTAGTATAGGGGCAGGGGGGGATGAGCAGTTCTTC. Encoded protein: CASSIGAGGDEQFF.

This sequence joins TRBV27 and TRBJ2-2; 7 bases align to TRBD2. The CDR3 has 17 amino acids. With V trimmed by 8 bases and J by 1 base, 13 bases remained unmatched. Germline values: CDR1 MNHEY, CDR2 SMNVEV (reference sequence). CDR3 loop: CASRSRKAGMNTGELFF. CDR3 nucleotides: TGTGCCAGCCGTTCACGTAAAGCGGGGATGAACACCGGGGAGCTGTTTTTT.

The V call is TRBV7-8, the J call TRBJ2-1; maybe TRBD1 (6 bases). The CDR3 has 15 amino acids. CDR1 SGHVS and CDR2 FQNEAQ come from the germline V gene. Between the trimmed V and J ends, which lost 1 base and 7 bases, there was a span of 14 bases. CDR3 sequence: CASSLGRGGLNEQFF. The DNA for the CDR3 is TGTGCCAGCAGCTTAGGAAGAGGGGGTCTGAATGAGCAGTTCTTC.

The gene calls are TRBV27 and TRBJ2-1; D perhaps matches TRBD2 (6 bases). The V end was cut by 9 bases, the J end by 0 bases, with 12 bases between. Germline V gene lookup returns CDR1 MNHEY and CDR2 SMNVEV (reference sequence). CDR3 length: 14 amino acids. CDR3 loop: CASRYGSSYNEQFF. The CDR3, as DNA: TGTGCCAGTAGATACGGGAGCTCCTACAATGAGCAGTTCTTC.

The chain joins TRBV9 to TRBJ1-6; TRBD1 agrees at 8 bases. With 3 bases clipped from V and 10 bases from J, the junction kept 9 bases outside the gene matches. CDR3 length equals 15 residues. CDR1 and CDR2 from the germline V gene are SGDLS and YYNGEE. The CDR3, as DNA: TGTGCCAGCAGCGCACCGACAGGGGACGGATCACCCCTCCACTTT. Its protein product is CASSAPTGDGSPLHF.

The CDR3 here is CASSQTGHDTEAFF. For the CDR3, the DNA is TGTGCCAGCAGCCAAACAGGGCACGACACTGAAGCTTTCTTT. V is TRBV14 and J is TRBJ1-1; TRBD1 is a possible D gene (6 bases). CDR3 length: 14 residues. The ends were cut back, 2 bases at V and 3 bases at J, with 10 bases in the middle. Germline-derived CDR1 and CDR2 are SGHDN and FVKESK.

This chain joins TRBV11-3 and TRBJ2-1; D is unresolved. V lost 1 base and J 4 bases, leaving 5 bases between the germline ends. Germline-derived CDR1 and CDR2 are SGHNT and YENEEA. The CDR3 has 13 amino acids. The CDR3 coding sequence is TGTGCCAGCAGCTTAGGGCTGTACAATGAGCAGTTCTTC. This translates into CASSLGLYNEQFF.

This clone has only one observation. The chain carries TRBV29-1 and TRBJ1-1, with 9 bases aligning to TRBD1. Germline V gene data show CDR1 as SQVTM and CDR2 as ANQGSEA. The CDR3 sequence is 13 residues long. After removal of 4 bases from V and 7 bases from J, the junction contained 7 bases not matched to a gene. CDR3 sequence: CSVAEGQGLEAFF. The CDR3 DNA sequence: TGCAGCGTTGCTGAGGGACAGGGCCTTGAAGCTTTCTTT.

The chain has TRBV9 and TRBJ1-6; 7 bases align to TRBD1. The CDR3 has 14 amino acids. V dropped 7 bases and J dropped 6; count of bases not matched to a gene: 7. Germline-derived CDR1 and CDR2 are SGDLS and YYNGEE. The CDR3 region is CASSRQGANSPLHF. In DNA, the CDR3 is TGTGCCAGCTCGAGACAGGGCGCTAATTCACCCCTCCACTTT.

The sample holds a few counts of this clone. This sequence joins TRBV5-1 and TRBJ1-4; tentative D call: TRBD1 (5 bases). This CDR3 has 16 residues. The germline V gene encodes CDR1 SGHRS and CDR2 YFSETQ. V was cut by 0 bases and J by 8 bases, with 17 bases left in between. As DNA, the CDR3 is TGCGCCAGCAGCTTGGCCGACAGCAGCTTGGAGGAAAAACTGTTTTTT. Protein sequence: CASSLADSSLEEKLFF.

This chain links TRBV13 with TRBJ1-4, with a weak D call TRBD1 (5 bases). Germline assignment: CDR1 PRHDT and CDR2 FYEKMQ (reference sequence). The CDR3 runs to 15 residues. The ends were cut back, 0 bases at V and 8 bases at J, with 13 bases in the middle. Here the CDR3 DNA reads TGTGCCAGCAGCTTAGGTTGGACACGGGGCGAAAAACTGTTTTTT. Amino acid sequence: CASSLGWTRGEKLFF.